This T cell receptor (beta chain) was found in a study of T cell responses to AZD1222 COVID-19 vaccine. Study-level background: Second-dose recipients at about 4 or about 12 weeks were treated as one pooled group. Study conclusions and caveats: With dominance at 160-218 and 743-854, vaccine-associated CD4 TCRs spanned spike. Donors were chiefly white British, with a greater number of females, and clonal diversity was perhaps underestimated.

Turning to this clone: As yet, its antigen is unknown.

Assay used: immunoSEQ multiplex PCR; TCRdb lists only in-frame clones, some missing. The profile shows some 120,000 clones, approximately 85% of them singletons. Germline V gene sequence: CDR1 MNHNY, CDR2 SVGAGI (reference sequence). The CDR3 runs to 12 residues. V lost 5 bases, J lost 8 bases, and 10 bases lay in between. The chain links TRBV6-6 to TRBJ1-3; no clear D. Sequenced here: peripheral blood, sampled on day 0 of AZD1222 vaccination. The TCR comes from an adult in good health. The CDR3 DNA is TGTGCCAGCAGTGATGCGGTGTACACCATATATTTT. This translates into CASSDAVYTIYF.